This T cell receptor (beta chain) comes out of a study of identical twins. General observations from the study: Twin-shared out-of-frame alpha sequences were enriched for low generation probability. Because invariant MAIT and iNKT cells could be present, zero-insertion analyses could be partly confounded.

Remarks on this clonotype: The antigen is unknown.

A universal primer site came from template switching; cDNA carried unique molecular identifiers. Each CDR3 protein is one row after TCRdb ran MiXCR on the 5' RACE reads. The sample yields about 250,000 distinct CDR3 sequences, around 8% seen once. Germline-derived CDR1 and CDR2 are SGHNT and YYREEE (reference sequence). This CDR3 is built from 15 residues. Germline trimming cut 4 bases from V and 3 bases from J; bases unmatched to any gene: 7. Separately, the same data were catalogued under a study of yellow fever vaccine responses in identical twins.

The specimen sequenced was CD8+ T cells sorted from blood. This clonotype originated in a woman aged 18-29 years in good health. V gene TRBV5-4 combines with J gene TRBJ2-5; TRBD1 agrees at 9 bases. CDR3 DNA: TGTGCCAGCAGCGGCGGGACAGGGTATAAAGAGACCCAGTACTTC. It is translated as CASSGGTGYKETQYF.